The 22 T cell receptor beta chains below all came from one sample that was sequenced in a study of beta chain features in type 1 diabetes. Expressed TCRB transcripts got sequenced, as all isolated RNA was reverse transcribed. The table came from immunoSEQ multiplex PCR; TCRdb's copy has only in-frame clones and leaves some out. The sample shows approximately 170,000 clones, less than 9.5% of them seen only once. What was sequenced was central memory CD4+ T cells from blood. All receptors derive from a young woman in good health.

This clone occurred a few times. The gene calls are TRBV11-3 and TRBJ1-1; 8 nucleotides agree with TRBD1. The CDR3 has 15 amino acids. CDR1 is SGHNT, CDR2 YENEEA, per germline. V lost 5 bases and J lost 3; bases outside the gene matches: 8. The CDR3 protein is CASSRGRGLDTEAFF. In DNA, the CDR3 is TGTGCCAGCAGCCGCGGCAGGGGGCTGGACACTGAAGCTTTCTTT.

J is TRBJ2-5 and V is TRBV5-1; the match to TRBD2 covers 8 bases. CDR3 size: 15 residues. J gave up 0 bases and V 5 bases, and 6 bases lay outside the gene matches. CDR1 and CDR2 (germline): SGHRS, YFSETQ. CDR3 loop: CASRRERGYQETQYF. The DNA for the CDR3 is TGCGCCAGCAGACGGGAGCGGGGGTACCAAGAGACCCAGTACTTC.

This clone turned up a few times. The V call is TRBV30, the J call TRBJ2-5; D remains unclear. The tail of the sequence fits TRBJ2-7 better, so the J call may be wrong. The CDR3 consists of 14 residues. Germline CDR1 is GTSNPN and CDR2 is SVGIG (reference sequence). CDR3 in DNA: TGTGCCTGGAGTCGCTCCCCCGCCTCCTACGAGCAGTACTTC. It encodes CAWSRSPASYEQYF.

The chain is built from TRBV29-1 and TRBJ2-1; TRBD1 matches at 10 bases. The V gene end was trimmed by 3 bases and the J gene end by 5 bases; junction bases not matched to a gene: 7. The CDR3 loop spans 15 amino acids. Germline loops: CDR1 SQVTM, CDR2 ANQGSEA. This CDR3 reads CSVEGGTGANNEQFF. The DNA for the CDR3 is TGCAGCGTTGAGGGGGGGACAGGGGCGAACAATGAGCAGTTCTTC.

The chain combines TRBV21-1 with TRBJ1-2; TRBD1 reflects the table's D call only, with no check against the DNA. TRBV21-1 is classified as a pseudogene. The CDR3 sequence is 15 residues long. CDR3 in amino acids: CASSKRQGSTGGYTF. The CDR3 coding sequence is TGTGCCAGCAGCAAACGGCAGGGGTCCACGGGGGGCTACACCTTC.

The chain carries TRBV2 and TRBJ2-5; D possibly corresponds to TRBD2 (6 bases). Trimming cost V 3 bases and J 9 bases, with 14 bases left between them. This CDR3 contains 13 residues. Germline-derived CDR1 and CDR2 are SNHLY and FYNNEI. CDR3: CASSEDIAEAQYF. The CDR3 bases are TGTGCCAGCAGTGAGGACATAGCGGAGGCCCAGTACTTC.

This chain joins TRBV27 and TRBJ2-7; 10 bases agree with TRBD1. The CDR3 extends over 12 amino acids. Germline CDR1 MNHEY, CDR2 SMNVEV (reference sequence). J gave up 9 bases and V 6 bases, and 5 bases lay outside the gene matches. CDR3 DNA sequence: TGTGCCAGCAGCTTGGGGACAGGGGCGCAGTACTTC. This codes for CASSLGTGAQYF.

This clone was recorded a few times. J is TRBJ2-3 and V is TRBV6-6; D might be TRBD1 (6 bases). This CDR3 region has 14 residues. The germline V gene encodes CDR1 MNHNY and CDR2 SVGAGI (reference sequence). Trimming removed 6 bases from V and 2 bases from J, with 12 bases in between. The CDR3 DNA sequence: TGTGCCAGCAGGTCAGGGGCAATCACAGATACGCAGTATTTT. Translation gives CASRSGAITDTQYF.

This clone was detected only a few times. The genes are TRBV11-3 and TRBJ2-1; weak D call: TRBD2 (5 bases). Germline lookup yields CDR1 SGHNT and CDR2 YENEEA. V gave up 1 base and J gave up 6 bases, with 13 bases separating them. The CDR3 totals 15 residues. The CDR3 sequence: CASSLVARVANEQFF. The CDR3 coding sequence is TGTGCCAGCAGCTTAGTGGCGAGGGTCGCCAATGAGCAGTTCTTC.

The chain employs TRBV7-2 and TRBJ2-1; TRBD2 agrees at 9 bases. After removal of 4 bases from V and 6 bases from J, the junction contained 7 bases not matched to a gene. The CDR3 has 15 residues. Looked up from germline, CDR1 is SGHTA and CDR2 is FQGNSA. The CDR3 sequence: CASSSSGRPLNEQFF. CDR3 in DNA: TGTGCCAGCAGCTCCAGCGGGAGGCCCCTCAATGAGCAGTTCTTC.

The chain links TRBV19 to TRBJ2-7, with 11 positions matching TRBD2. Trimming took 5 bases from V and 6 from J; bases not matched to a gene: 3. CDR3 size: 13 residues. Germline V gene lookup returns CDR1 LNHDA and CDR2 SQIVND (reference sequence). This CDR3 is CASSGTSGREQYF. The CDR3 coding sequence is TGTGCCAGTAGTGGGACTAGCGGTCGCGAGCAGTACTTC. The full variable domain, in which reference TRBV19 and TRBJ2-7 provide the parts outside the CDR3, is DGGITQSPKYLFRKEGQNVTLSCEQNLNHDAMYWYRQDPGQGLRLIYYSQIVNDFQKGDIAEGYSVSREKKESFPLTVTSAQKNPTAFYLCASSGTSGREQYFGPGTRLTVT.

Only a few counts were recorded for this clone. The rearrangement links TRBV19 to TRBJ1-2, with 7 bases lining up with TRBD1. With 6 bases clipped from V and 3 bases from J, the junction kept 10 bases outside the gene matches. The germline gives CDR1 LNHDA, CDR2 SQIVND (reference sequence). There are 15 residues in the CDR3. The CDR3 is CASSAGTALHYGYTF. CDR3 DNA: TGTGCCAGTAGCGCCGGGACAGCCCTTCACTATGGCTACACCTTC.

V gene TRBV7-2 combines with J gene TRBJ2-7; D is possibly TRBD2 (6 bases). The CDR3 totals 13 residues. V lost 3 bases and J lost 6, with 12 bases in between. Germline V gives CDR1 SGHTA, CDR2 FQGNSA. The CDR3 bases are TGTGCCAGCAGCTTTTTTGGAGGGTCCGAGCAGTACTTC. This gives the protein CASSFFGGSEQYF.

The chain employs TRBV10-3 and TRBJ2-7; 8 nucleotides agree with TRBD1. Germline V CDR1 and CDR2: ENHRY, SYGVKD. The CDR3 is 14 amino acids. The junction had 10 bases not matched to a gene; V was cut back by 7 bases and J by 5 bases. Here the CDR3 reads CAINAGTGDNEQYF. CDR3 coding DNA: TGTGCCATCAACGCCGGGACAGGTGACAACGAGCAGTACTTC.

This clone was seen a few times. The V and J genes are TRBV7-2 and TRBJ2-5; no clear D. Germline CDR1 reads SGHTA; CDR2 reads FQGNSA. The CDR3 length is 14 residues. V was clipped by 5 bases and J by 5 bases, with 15 bases between them. As DNA, the CDR3 is TGTGCCAGCAGCGTCAACTCTGGGCTGGAGACCCAGTACTTC. Translation gives CASSVNSGLETQYF.

This clone was observed a handful of times. The chain carries TRBV20-1 and TRBJ2-3; D gene uncertain. Germline CDR1 and CDR2: DFQATT and SNEGSKA (reference sequence). V was cut by 5 bases and J by 7 bases, with 10 bases left in between. This CDR3 spans 11 amino acids. For the CDR3, the DNA is TGCAGTGCTCGCTTGGGCAATACGCAGTATTTT. Translating gives CSARLGNTQYF.

This clone was detected a few times. V usage is TRBV18 and J usage is TRBJ2-5, with 8 bases lining up with TRBD1. The V gene end was trimmed by 3 bases and the J gene end by 5 bases; junction bases not matched to a gene: 8. The germline V gene encodes CDR1 KGHSH and CDR2 LQKENI. This CDR3 contains 15 residues. The CDR3 sequence: CASSPPQGAAETQYF. In nucleotides, the CDR3 is TGTGCCAGCTCACCCCCCCAGGGGGCGGCGGAGACCCAGTACTTC.

The chain joins TRBV7-2 to TRBJ1-2, with D perhaps matching TRBD1 (6 bases). The germline gives CDR1 SGHTA, CDR2 FQGNSA. V lost 5 bases to trimming and J lost 7 bases, with 20 bases between them. The CDR3 length is 15 residues. In DNA form, the CDR3 reads TGTGCCAGCAGCCCAGAGGGCAGGGGTACGGGTGGCTACACCTTC. Its protein is CASSPEGRGTGGYTF.

A few counts support this clone. The chain employs TRBV7-2 and TRBJ2-1, with 7 bases identical to TRBD1. Unmatched junction bases numbered 11, after V lost 5 bases and J lost 16 bases. Germline CDR1 reads SGHTA; CDR2 reads FQGNSA. The CDR3 runs to 12 residues. The CDR3 region has the DNA TGTGCCAGCAGCCGGTCCGGGACAGCACTCTTCTTC. It is translated as CASSRSGTALFF. Full variable domain (missing parts from reference TRBV7-2 and TRBJ2-1): GAGVSQSPSNKVTEKGKDVELRCDPISGHTALYWYRQSLGQGLEFLIYFQGNSAPDKSGLPSDRFSAERTGGSVSTLTIQRTQQEDSAVYLCASSRSGTALFFGPGTRLTVL.

As to this clone: One end of the junction varies from germline; a read error may be responsible. The chain links TRBV2 to TRBJ1-6, with 9 nucleotides matching TRBD1. CDR1 and CDR2 (germline): SNHLY, FYNNEI. The CDR3 sequence is 15 residues long. The CDR3 sequence: CAGRDRVDYNSPLHF. The CDR3 DNA is TGTGCCGGCAGGGACAGGGTCGACTATAATTCACCCCTCCACTTT.

The rearrangement joins TRBV5-1 to TRBJ2-7; 14 nucleotides match TRBD2. J was trimmed by 4 bases and V by 3 bases; bases with no gene match: 6. The germline CDR1 and CDR2 sequences are SGHRS and YFSETQ. The CDR3 contains 16 residues. CDR3 sequence reads: CASSYEGLAGEYEQYF. The CDR3 bases are TGCGCCAGCAGCTACGAGGGACTAGCGGGGGAGTACGAGCAGTACTTC.

This clone came up a few times. The chain links TRBV7-2 to TRBJ2-5, with 8 bases that match TRBD1. J was trimmed by 2 bases and V by 4 bases; bases with no gene match: 6. Germline V lookup: CDR1 SGHTA, CDR2 FQGNSA. This CDR3 spans 15 amino acids. CDR3 in DNA: TGTGCCAGCAGCTACAACACAGGGGGGCAAGAGACCCAGTACTTC. This gives the protein CASSYNTGGQETQYF.